This TCR beta chain is drawn from a study of T-cell reconstitution after alpha-beta-depleted transplantation in children. Construction of the TCRbeta library involved unique molecular identifiers. MiXCR, run by TCRdb on the PCR reads, gives a single entry per CDR3 protein. The sample yields approximately 500,000 distinct CDR3 sequences, 8% to 11% seen once. Study results and caveats: Among T cells one year after transplant, newly produced cells accounted for most counts and diversity.

This CDR3 is 17 amino acids long. J was trimmed by 2 bases and V by 0 bases; bases with no gene match: 3. The germline CDR1 and CDR2 sequences are MDHEN and SYDVKM. This clonotype showed up many times. The target antigen is unknown. V gene TRBV28 combines with J gene TRBJ2-5; 13 positions match TRBD2. The source is a child under 10 years old with inherited bone marrow failure, due to receive a stem cell transplant. The starting material was PBMCs, obtained before TCRalphabeta/CD19-depleted stem cell transplant. CDR3 bases: TGTGCCAGCAGTTTATGGACTAGCGGGAGGCCTCAAGAGACCCAGTACTTC. Protein product: CASSLWTSGRPQETQYF.